This T cell receptor beta chain was sequenced in a study of blood T cell repertoires in COVID-19. Trimming cost V 8 bases and J 3 bases, with 19 bases left between them. The CDR3 consists of 15 residues. CDR1 is MGHDK and CDR2 is SYGVNS in the germline V gene. Libraries were prepared by immunoSEQ multiplex PCR; TCRdb keeps only in-frame clonotypes and omits some of them. The sample records 200,000 or so clones, around 85% being singletons. The V call is TRBV25-1, the J call TRBJ2-5; D is perhaps TRBD1 (6 bases). Sequencing used peripheral blood. The TCR sequence derives from a man aged 65 to 85 with active or convalescent COVID-19. CDR3 DNA: TGTGCCAGCTATCCTAGGGGGAGACCAAAAGAGACCCAGTACTTC. Amino acids: CASYPRGRPKETQYF.